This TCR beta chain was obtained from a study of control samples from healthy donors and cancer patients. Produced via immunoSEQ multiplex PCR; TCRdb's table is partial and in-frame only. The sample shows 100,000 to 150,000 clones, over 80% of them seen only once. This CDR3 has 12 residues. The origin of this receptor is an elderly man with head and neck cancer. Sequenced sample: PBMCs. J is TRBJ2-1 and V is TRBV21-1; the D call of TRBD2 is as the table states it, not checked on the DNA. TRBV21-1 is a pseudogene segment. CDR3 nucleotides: TGTGCCAGCGAAGAAGAGGGCAATGAGCAGTTCTTC. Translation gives CASEEEGNEQFF.